This T cell receptor beta chain is from a study of blood T cell repertoires in COVID-19. Study summary: PBMCs, B-cell-depleted T cells, or T cells provided the cDNA or gDNA that made up the material.

This CDR3 is 15 amino acids long. In germline, CDR1 is SNHLY, CDR2 FYNNEI. The ends lost 7 bases at V and 2 bases at J; junction bases unmatched: 7. As processed by the authors: Reference gene primer amplification gave nucleated cell count estimates. The table came from immunoSEQ multiplex PCR; TCRdb's copy has only in-frame clones and leaves some out. The D gene and trimming were derived from the DNA, and the V and J assignments and clone size from that table. The data hold some 270,000 clones, with about nine tenths observed a single time. The source of this sequence is a man between 35 and 55 years old with active or convalescent COVID-19. The sample was peripheral blood. This chain joins TRBV2 and TRBJ2-2; 7 bases agree with TRBD1. Written as DNA, the CDR3 is TGTGCCAGCATTACGGACAGGAGAAACACCGGGGAGCTGTTTTTT. It is translated as CASITDRRNTGELFF.